The 3 T cell receptor beta chains presented below share a single source sample, sequenced in a study of Graves' ophthalmopathy and Graves' hyperthyroidism. TCR beta CDR3 amplification used RNA transcripts. An opening RT-PCR round employed HTBI primers and preceded a second-round multiplex PCR. TCRdb re-called the multiplex PCR reads through MiXCR, storing one row per CDR3 protein. The table records more than 1,000,000 distinct CDR3 sequences, 35% to 45% of them present only once. The sequenced material came from peripheral blood or thyroid tissue (not recorded which). The origin of the receptors is an adult man with Graves' hyperthyroidism.

This chain connects TRBV29-1 to TRBJ1-1; 10 bases line up with TRBD1. The V segment lost 4 bases and the J segment 4 bases; nucleotides outside the gene matches: 6. Germline V gene lookup returns CDR1 SQVTM and CDR2 ANQGSEA. The CDR3 length is 14 residues. CDR3 nucleotide sequence: TGCAGCGTTGGAGGTCGGACAGGGGGCACTGAAGCTTTCTTT. Translated, it gives CSVGGRTGGTEAFF. Full variable domain (missing parts from reference TRBV29-1 and TRBJ1-1): SAVISQKPSRDICQRGTSLTIQCQVDSQVTMMFWYRQQPGQSLTLIATANQGSEATYESGFVIDKFPISRPNLTFSTLTVSNMSPEDSSIYLCSVGGRTGGTEAFFGQGTRLTVV.

This clonotype has ten or more counts. The gene calls are TRBV10-3 and TRBJ2-7, with D possibly being TRBD2 (5 bases). Germline lookup yields CDR1 ENHRY and CDR2 SYGVKD. V lost 10 bases and J 2 bases, leaving 18 bases between the germline ends. This CDR3 has 14 amino acids. CDR3 in DNA: TGTGCCACTTCCACCATCGAGGGAGCCTACGAGCAGTACTTC. Residues: CATSTIEGAYEQYF.

The chain links TRBV6-5 to TRBJ1-3; D is unclear. The V and J ends lost 7 bases and 3 bases respectively, with 7 bases between them. CDR1 and CDR2 from the germline V gene are MNHEY and SVGAGI. The CDR3 length is 12 residues. In DNA, the CDR3 is TGTGCCAGCAATTGGCATGGAAACACCATATATTTT. This translates into CASNWHGNTIYF.